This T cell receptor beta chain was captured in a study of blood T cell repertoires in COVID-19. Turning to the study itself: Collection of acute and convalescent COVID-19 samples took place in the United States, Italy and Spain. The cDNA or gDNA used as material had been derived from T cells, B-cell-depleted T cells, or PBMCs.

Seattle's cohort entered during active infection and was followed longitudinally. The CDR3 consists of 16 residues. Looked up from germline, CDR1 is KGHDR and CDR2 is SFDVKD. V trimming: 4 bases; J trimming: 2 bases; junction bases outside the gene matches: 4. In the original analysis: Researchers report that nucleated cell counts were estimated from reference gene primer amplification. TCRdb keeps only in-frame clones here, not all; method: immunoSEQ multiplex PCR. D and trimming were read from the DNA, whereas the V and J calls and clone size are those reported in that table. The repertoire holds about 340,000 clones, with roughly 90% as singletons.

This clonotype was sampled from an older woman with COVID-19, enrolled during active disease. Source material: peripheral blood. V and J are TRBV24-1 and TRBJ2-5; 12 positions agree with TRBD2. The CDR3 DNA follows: TGTGCCACCAGTGAGGGGACTAGCGGGCGTCAAGAGACCCAGTACTTC. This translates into CATSEGTSGRQETQYF.